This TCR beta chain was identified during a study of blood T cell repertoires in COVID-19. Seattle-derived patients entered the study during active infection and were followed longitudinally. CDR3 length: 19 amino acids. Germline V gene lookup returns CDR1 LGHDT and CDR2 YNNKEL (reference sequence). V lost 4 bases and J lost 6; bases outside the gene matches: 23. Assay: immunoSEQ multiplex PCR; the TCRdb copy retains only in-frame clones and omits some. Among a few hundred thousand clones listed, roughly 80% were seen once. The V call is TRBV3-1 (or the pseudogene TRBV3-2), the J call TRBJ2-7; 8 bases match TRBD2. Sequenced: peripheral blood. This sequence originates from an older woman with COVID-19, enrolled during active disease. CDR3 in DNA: TGTGCCAGCAGCCGCAAGGAGGATCCCCGGGCGGGAGGCCGACTCGAGCAGTACTTC. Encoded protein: CASSRKEDPRAGGRLEQYF.